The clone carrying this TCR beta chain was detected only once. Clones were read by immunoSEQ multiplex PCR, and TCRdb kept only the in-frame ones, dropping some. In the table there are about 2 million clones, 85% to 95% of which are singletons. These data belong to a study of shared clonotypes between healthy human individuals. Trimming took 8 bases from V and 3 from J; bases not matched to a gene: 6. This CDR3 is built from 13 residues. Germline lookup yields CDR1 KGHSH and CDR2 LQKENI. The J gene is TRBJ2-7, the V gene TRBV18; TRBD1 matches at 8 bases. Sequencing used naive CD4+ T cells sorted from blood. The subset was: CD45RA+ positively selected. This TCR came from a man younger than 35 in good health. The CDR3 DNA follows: TGTGCCAGCAGCGGACAGGGCCGCTACGAGCAGTACTTC. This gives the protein CASSGQGRYEQYF.